These 25 T cell receptor beta chains originate from one sample sequenced in a study of control samples from healthy donors and cancer patients. Produced via immunoSEQ multiplex PCR; TCRdb's table is partial and in-frame only. Of roughly 76,000 clones detected, over 90% appear once; the ten largest clones hold 4.8%. Input material: blood. The receptors derive from a woman aged 18-29 years in good health.

The chain uses TRBV7-8 and TRBJ2-1; D is possibly TRBD2 (6 bases). The CDR3 length is 16 residues. Trimming shortened V by 5 bases and J by 0 bases, and 14 bases separated the two germline ends. Germline V CDR1 and CDR2: SGHVS, FQNEAQ. The CDR3 coding sequence is TGTGCCAGCAGCCCCCGGACTATACTCTCCTACAATGAGCAGTTCTTC. It codes for CASSPRTILSYNEQFF.

V and J are TRBV3-1 (or the pseudogene TRBV3-2) and TRBJ1-1, with D tentatively TRBD1 (6 bases). Deletions cut 3 bases from V and 5 bases from J, with 13 bases between. CDR1 LGHDT and CDR2 YNNKEL come from the germline V gene (reference sequence). The CDR3 covers 14 residues. CDR3 coding DNA: TGTGCCAGCAGCCACCTGGACAGTGGGACTGAAGCTTTCTTT. Translation: CASSHLDSGTEAFF.

The chain couples TRBV28 to TRBJ1-1; TRBD1 matches at 7 bases. The junction had 8 bases not matched to a gene; V was cut back by 5 bases and J by 5 bases. The CDR3 is made up of 14 amino acids. Germline CDR1 MDHEN, CDR2 SYDVKM. CDR3 nucleotides: TGTGCCAGCAGTCCCCAGGGGGGGCTGACTGAAGCTTTCTTT. Its translation is CASSPQGGLTEAFF. The full variable domain, in which reference TRBV28 and TRBJ1-1 provide the parts outside the CDR3, is DVKVTQSSRYLVKRTGEKVFLECVQDMDHENMFWYRQDPGLGLRLIYFSYDVKMKEKGDIPEGYSVSREKKERFSLILESASTNQTSMYLCASSPQGGLTEAFFGQGTRLTVV.

This clone was recorded only once. The genes are TRBV5-1 and TRBJ1-1; D possibly corresponds to TRBD1 (6 bases). The V end was cut by 0 bases, the J end by 2 bases, with 11 bases between. The CDR3 has 15 residues. CDR1 and CDR2 from the germline V gene are SGHRS and YFSETQ. The CDR3 coding sequence is TGCGCCAGCAGCTTGGTAGGCAGGGGCAACACTGAAGCTTTCTTT. As protein: CASSLVGRGNTEAFF.

This chain links TRBV7-3 with TRBJ2-2; the match to TRBD2 covers 9 bases. V shed 5 bases and J 3 bases; nucleotides not matched to a gene: 4. There are 15 residues in the CDR3. Germline V gives CDR1 SGHTA, CDR2 FQGTGA. The CDR3 DNA sequence: TGTGCCAGCAGCCAGGGACTAGCCCACACCGGGGAGCTGTTTTTT. It yields the protein CASSQGLAHTGELFF.

V is TRBV5-1 and J is TRBJ2-5; unclear D gene. Germline values: CDR1 SGHRS, CDR2 YFSETQ. Trimming took 5 bases from V and 4 from J, leaving 12 bases between them. The CDR3 spans 13 residues. Here the CDR3 DNA reads TGCGCCAGCAGTGAATTAAAGGGAGAGACCCAGTACTTC. This codes for CASSELKGETQYF.

V usage is TRBV18 and J usage is TRBJ2-3; tentative D call: TRBD2 (6 bases). CDR3 length: 16 residues. Trimming removed 0 bases at V and 4 bases at J, with 14 bases between. Looked up from germline, CDR1 is KGHSH and CDR2 is LQKENI. DNA for the CDR3: TGTGCCAGCTCACCACCGGCGCGGGGAGGCTCAGATACGCAGTATTTT. As protein: CASSPPARGGSDTQYF.

The V and J genes are TRBV7-9 and TRBJ1-6; D may be TRBD1 (5 bases). Trimming pared 5 bases from V and 8 bases from J, leaving 13 bases between. Per the germline V gene, CDR1 is SEHNR and CDR2 is FQNEAQ (reference sequence). CDR3 size: 14 residues. The CDR3 protein is CASSPDRTDSPLHF. In DNA form, the CDR3 reads TGTGCCAGCAGCCCAGACAGAACCGATTCACCCCTCCACTTT.

The genes are TRBV29-1 and TRBJ1-1; no clear D. There are 11 residues in the CDR3. Trimming cost V 5 bases and J 10 bases, with 14 bases left between them. CDR1 is SQVTM, CDR2 ANQGSEA, per germline. DNA of the CDR3: TGCAGCGTTTCCGCGGGGAGTAGAGCTTTCTTT. Translated: CSVSAGSRAFF.

The V gene is TRBV7-9, the J gene TRBJ2-2, with TRBD2 matching 10 bases. The CDR3 runs 17 residues. Trimming removed 5 bases from V and 2 bases from J; junction bases left unmatched: 8. CDR1 SEHNR and CDR2 FQNEAQ come from the germline V gene (reference sequence). In DNA, the CDR3 is TGTGCCAGCAGCCCCGGAACTAGCGGGGCCAACACCGGGGAGCTGTTTTTT. Protein: CASSPGTSGANTGELFF.

The rearrangement links TRBV28 to TRBJ2-7; 10 bases match TRBD2. The ends lost 5 bases at V and 3 bases at J; junction bases unmatched: 4. The CDR3 is made up of 14 amino acids. Germline V gives CDR1 MDHEN, CDR2 SYDVKM. CDR3 amino acids: CASSPRLAGYEQYF. The CDR3 DNA follows: TGTGCCAGCAGTCCGCGACTAGCGGGCTACGAGCAGTACTTC.

The J gene is TRBJ2-7, the V gene TRBV18; 8 bases align to TRBD1. V dropped 3 bases and J dropped 3; count of bases not matched to a gene: 4. The CDR3 length is 14 residues. Germline lookup yields CDR1 KGHSH and CDR2 LQKENI. CDR3 in DNA: TGTGCCAGCTCACCTCAGGGGGCCGACTACGAGCAGTACTTC. This gives the protein CASSPQGADYEQYF. Drawing the rest from reference TRBV18 and TRBJ2-7, the complete variable domain is NAGVMQNPRHLVRRRGQEARLRCSPMKGHSHVYWYRQLPEEGLKFMVYLQKENIIDESGMPKERFSAEFPKEGPSILRIQQVVRGDSAAYFCASSPQGADYEQYFGPGTRLTVT.

The chain carries TRBV10-1 and TRBJ2-1, with a possible D match to TRBD1 (5 bases). Germline loops: CDR1 WNHNN, CDR2 SYGVQD (reference sequence). V shed 4 bases and J shed 8 bases, with 18 bases lying between them. CDR3 length: 15 residues. This CDR3 is CASSGDSATKDEQFF. Here the CDR3 DNA reads TGCGCCAGCAGTGGAGACAGCGCAACCAAGGATGAGCAGTTCTTC.

The V and J genes are TRBV27 and TRBJ1-1, with D possibly matching TRBD1 (6 bases). The ends were cut back, 7 bases at V and 10 bases at J, with 13 bases in the middle. Per germline, CDR1 MNHEY and CDR2 SMNVEV (reference sequence). The CDR3 is 11 residues long. DNA for the CDR3: TGTGCCAGCAACATGGGGGCGGTAGCTTTCTTT. Translating gives CASNMGAVAFF.

The rearrangement joins TRBV5-4 to TRBJ2-3, with a possible D match to TRBD1 (5 bases). The CDR3 spans 15 residues. With 0 bases removed from V and 4 bases from J, the gap between germline ends came to 12 bases. Germline V gives CDR1 SGHNT, CDR2 YYREEE (reference sequence). Written as DNA, the CDR3 is TGTGCCAGCAGCTTGGCCCGGCAGGGCGCAGATACGCAGTATTTT. This translates into CASSLARQGADTQYF. Full variable domain (missing parts from reference TRBV5-4 and TRBJ2-3): ETGVTQSPTHLIKTRGQQVTLRCSSQSGHNTVSWYQQALGQGPQFIFQYYREEENGRGNFPPRFSGLQFPNYSSELNVNALELDDSALYLCASSLARQGADTQYFGPGTRLTVL.

This chain connects TRBV5-8 to TRBJ1-5; D might be TRBD1 (6 bases). The germline gives CDR1 SGHTS, CDR2 YDEGEE. This CDR3 is 15 amino acids long. Trimming removed 3 bases from V and 4 bases from J, with 14 bases in between. CDR3 nucleotides: TGTGCCAGCAGCTGGACCGGGACATCGAATCAGCCCCAGCATTTT. Translation: CASSWTGTSNQPQHF.

V is TRBV19 and J is TRBJ1-6; tentatively, D is TRBD1 (5 bases). V lost 3 bases and J lost 9, with 9 bases in between. Germline V lookup: CDR1 LNHDA, CDR2 SQIVND (reference sequence). This CDR3 is built from 13 residues. The CDR3 coding sequence is TGTGCCAGTAGTATCCAGGGAAGTTCACCCCTCCACTTT. It specifies CASSIQGSSPLHF. Full variable domain (remainder filled in from reference TRBV19 and TRBJ1-6): DGGITQSPKYLFRKEGQNVTLSCEQNLNHDAMYWYRQDPGQGLRLIYYSQIVNDFQKGDIAEGYSVSREKKESFPLTVTSAQKNPTAFYLCASSIQGSSPLHFGNGTRLTVT.

This chain links TRBV27 with TRBJ1-1; 7 bases are a match to TRBD1. Germline CDR1 is MNHEY and CDR2 is SMNVEV (reference sequence). V lost 8 bases to trimming and J lost 0 bases; unmatched junction nucleotides: 3. This CDR3 has 13 amino acids. CDR3 amino acids: CASRTGLNTEAFF. CDR3 bases: TGTGCCAGCCGGACAGGCCTGAACACTGAAGCTTTCTTT.

The V gene is TRBV7-8, the J gene TRBJ2-1; 8 nucleotides match TRBD1. The CDR3 is made up of 15 amino acids. Germline CDR1 and CDR2: SGHVS and FQNEAQ. V shed 4 bases and J 5 bases; nucleotides not matched to a gene: 7. The CDR3 bases are TGTGCCAGCAGCTCCCGGGACAGGTTCAACAATGAGCAGTTCTTC. It translates to CASSSRDRFNNEQFF.

The rearrangement uses TRBV7-6 and TRBJ2-5, with 14 bases aligning to TRBD2. CDR1 is SGHVS, CDR2 FNYEAQ, per germline. The CDR3 is 18 residues long. After removal of 0 bases from V and 2 bases from J, the junction contained 5 bases not matched to a gene. The DNA for the CDR3 is TGTGCCAGCAGCTTAGCAGGACTAGCGGGAGGAGGGCAAGAGACCCAGTACTTC. Protein sequence: CASSLAGLAGGGQETQYF.

The V and J genes are TRBV5-3 and TRBJ2-7, with 9 bases identical to TRBD2. TRBV5-3 is an ORF, with its function uncertain. This CDR3 region has 21 residues. With 0 bases clipped from V and 2 bases from J, the junction kept 21 bases outside the gene matches. The CDR3 sequence is CARSLGTTGTSPTEPPYEQYF. As DNA, the CDR3 is TGTGCCAGAAGCTTGGGGACCACCGGGACTAGCCCCACCGAACCTCCCTACGAGCAGTACTTC.

The chain combines TRBV19 with TRBJ2-2; 14 bases agree with TRBD2. Per the germline V gene, CDR1 is LNHDA and CDR2 is SQIVND (reference sequence). Trimming removed 7 bases from V and 6 bases from J; junction bases left unmatched: 7. CDR3 length: 16 residues. The CDR3 region is CASTGLAGDGAGELFF. Here the CDR3 DNA reads TGTGCCAGTACGGGACTAGCGGGGGACGGGGCCGGGGAGCTGTTTTTT. Drawing the rest from reference TRBV19 and TRBJ2-2, the complete variable domain is DGGITQSPKYLFRKEGQNVTLSCEQNLNHDAMYWYRQDPGQGLRLIYYSQIVNDFQKGDIAEGYSVSREKKESFPLTVTSAQKNPTAFYLCASTGLAGDGAGELFFGEGSRLTVL.

This clone was seen only a few times. This sequence joins TRBV4-3 and TRBJ2-7, with D perhaps matching TRBD1 (6 bases). Germline CDR1 and CDR2: LGHNA and YSLEER. V was pared by 3 bases and J by 2 bases, with 8 bases between. This CDR3 contains 13 residues. Here the CDR3 reads CASSHRDTYEQYF. The CDR3 DNA reads TGCGCCAGCAGCCACCGGGACACCTACGAGCAGTACTTC.

The chain recombines TRBV9 with TRBJ1-5, with no clear D. Germline CDR1 is SGDLS and CDR2 is YYNGEE. This CDR3 is 15 amino acids long. V lost 0 bases and J 7 bases, leaving 14 bases between the germline ends. The CDR3 DNA sequence: TGTGCCAGCAGCGTAGGGAAAGGGCCGGGGCAGCCCCAGCATTTT. Its protein product is CASSVGKGPGQPQHF.

V and J are TRBV19 and TRBJ2-7; TRBD1 aligns across 7 bases. The CDR3 consists of 16 residues. The junction had 9 bases not matched to a gene; V was cut back by 3 bases and J by 1 base. The germline V gene encodes CDR1 LNHDA and CDR2 SQIVND (reference sequence). The chain's CDR3 is CASSIGKTGRSYEQYF. The CDR3 DNA reads as TGTGCCAGTAGTATCGGTAAGACAGGGCGGTCCTACGAGCAGTACTTC.